Listed here are 28 T cell receptor beta chains from one sample, sequenced in a study of blood T cell repertoires in COVID-19. The data were produced by immunoSEQ multiplex PCR, yet TCRdb's version contains in-frame clones alone and is incomplete. The repertoire has 65,000 to 85,000 clones, about 91% of them found once; the top ten carry 8% to 10%. Material for sequencing was peripheral blood. The receptors were sampled from a man between 45 and 60 years old with active COVID-19.

The chain couples TRBV12-5 to TRBJ2-1; 8 bases are shared with TRBD1. The CDR3 loop spans 17 amino acids. CDR1 and CDR2 (germline): LGHNT, FRNRAP. With 3 bases clipped from V and 7 bases from J, the junction kept 14 bases outside the gene matches. This chain's CDR3 is CASGFFHRGDSWNEQFF. CDR3 nucleotides: TGTGCTAGTGGTTTCTTCCACAGGGGGGATTCTTGGAATGAGCAGTTCTTC.

CDR3 DNA: TGTGCCAGTAGTTTTTTAGGACAGCTGAACACCGGGGAGCTGTTTTTT. It is translated as CASSFLGQLNTGELFF. V is TRBV19 and J is TRBJ2-2; tentative D call: TRBD1 (6 bases). Germline-derived CDR1 and CDR2 are LNHDA and SQIVND (reference sequence). The CDR3 spans 16 residues. V was cut by 5 bases and J by 1 base, with 14 bases left in between.

The chain couples TRBV2 to TRBJ1-5; 7 nucleotides match TRBD1. This CDR3 has 14 amino acids. CDR1 is SNHLY, CDR2 FYNNEI, per germline. Trimming cost V 8 bases and J 3 bases; bases outside gene matches: 7. The CDR3 nucleotides read TGTGCCAGCCGTTCGGGACAGAACAATCAGCCCCAGCATTTT. This translates into CASRSGQNNQPQHF.

This clone was recorded a few times. The chain's CDR3 is CASRDRNQPQHF. The DNA of the CDR3 is TGTGCCAGCAGGGACAGGAATCAGCCCCAGCATTTT. The genes are TRBV27 and TRBJ1-5; 7 bases are shared with TRBD1. Germline CDR1 MNHEY, CDR2 SMNVEV (reference sequence). The trim removed 6 bases at V and 4 bases at J, leaving 0 bases unmatched. This CDR3 spans 12 amino acids.

This chain connects TRBV19 to TRBJ1-2; 7 bases align to TRBD1. The V gene end was trimmed by 7 bases and the J gene end by 5 bases; junction bases not matched to a gene: 10. Germline V gene sequence: CDR1 LNHDA, CDR2 SQIVND (reference sequence). This CDR3 has 14 residues. Here the CDR3 reads CASTPTGPRYGYTF. In DNA form, the CDR3 reads TGTGCCAGTACCCCGACAGGGCCTAGGTATGGCTACACCTTC.

The J gene is TRBJ2-2, the V gene TRBV2; 11 nucleotides agree with TRBD1. The CDR3 has 15 residues. J lost 4 bases, V lost 10 bases, and 8 bases had no gene match. Germline V gene sequence: CDR1 SNHLY, CDR2 FYNNEI. In DNA, the CDR3 is TGTGCCATCACCGGGACAGGGGGGATCACCGGGGAGCTGTTTTTT. Amino acids: CAITGTGGITGELFF.

A single count supports this clone. V and J are TRBV10-3 and TRBJ1-2, with D possibly TRBD1 on 6 matching bases. The V gene lost 7 bases and the J gene lost 2 bases, with 11 bases spanning the gap. CDR3 length: 13 amino acids. In germline, CDR1 is ENHRY, CDR2 SYGVKD. The CDR3 DNA reads as TGTGCCATCAATTACGGACAGAACTATGGCTACACCTTC. Residues: CAINYGQNYGYTF.

The chain has TRBV7-8 and TRBJ2-7; TRBD2 aligns across 7 bases. The trim removed 5 bases at V and 3 bases at J, leaving 4 bases unmatched. Germline loops: CDR1 SGHVS, CDR2 FQNEAQ. This CDR3 has 13 amino acids. The CDR3 sequence is CASSQGLGYEQYF. In DNA form, the CDR3 reads TGTGCCAGCAGCCAAGGACTAGGCTACGAGCAGTACTTC.

CDR3 loop: CASSIEAEANTEAFF. As DNA, the CDR3 is TGTGCCAGTAGTATTGAAGCAGAGGCGAACACTGAAGCTTTCTTT. The V and J genes are TRBV19 and TRBJ1-1; D gene unclear. The ends were cut back, 3 bases at V and 1 base at J, with 12 bases in the middle. Germline V lookup: CDR1 LNHDA, CDR2 SQIVND (reference sequence). The CDR3 extends over 15 amino acids.

The gene calls are TRBV4-1 and TRBJ2-3; 8 bases match TRBD2. Germline values: CDR1 MGHRA, CDR2 YSYEKL. The J segment lost 0 bases and the V segment lost 5 bases, leaving 1 base of the junction unmatched. CDR3 length: 14 amino acids. CDR3 DNA: TGCGCCAGCAGCATAGCGGGAAGCACAGATACGCAGTATTTT. Protein: CASSIAGSTDTQYF.

The CDR3 protein is CASSLLDRGSNEQFF. The CDR3 DNA reads TGCGCCAGCAGCTTATTGGACAGGGGATCCAATGAGCAGTTCTTC. The chain recombines TRBV5-1 with TRBJ2-1; TRBD1 matches 9 bases. Germline V gene data show CDR1 as SGHRS and CDR2 as YFSETQ. The CDR3 runs 15 residues. V gave up 2 bases and J gave up 6 bases; unmatched junction bases: 6.

CDR3 nucleotide sequence: TGTGCCAGCAGCCTGTTACAGGGGGTGAACACCGGGGAGCTGTTTTTT. This translates into CASSLLQGVNTGELFF. The V gene is TRBV16, the J gene TRBJ2-2; 8 positions match TRBD1. The CDR3 loop spans 16 amino acids. Trimming took 4 bases from V and 1 from J; bases not matched to a gene: 5. Per germline, CDR1 KGHSY and CDR2 FQNENV.

The CDR3 loop is CASSNHRDRGNEQFF. The CDR3 DNA sequence: TGTGCCAGCAGCAACCACCGGGACAGGGGGAATGAGCAGTTCTTC. The chain has TRBV7-9 and TRBJ2-1, with 11 bases fitting TRBD1. The CDR3 has 15 residues. Germline values: CDR1 SEHNR, CDR2 FQNEAQ (reference sequence). Trimming took 5 bases from V and 7 from J; bases not matched to a gene: 7.

This clone was detected a few times. V and J are TRBV19 and TRBJ1-5; TRBD1 aligns across 9 bases. V gave up 6 bases and J gave up 2 bases; unmatched junction bases: 2. The germline V gene has CDR1 LNHDA and CDR2 SQIVND (reference sequence). The CDR3 has 14 amino acids. CDR3 in amino acids: CASRGTGRNQPQHF. The DNA for the CDR3 is TGTGCCAGTAGAGGGACAGGGCGCAATCAGCCCCAGCATTTT.

The V gene is TRBV5-6, the J gene TRBJ2-5; the D is unclear. Trimming took 0 bases from V and 5 from J, leaving 11 bases between them. CDR1 and CDR2 (germline): SGHDT, YYEEEE. The length of the CDR3 is 14 residues. The CDR3 sequence is CASSLAGAAETQYF. The CDR3 DNA follows: TGTGCCAGCAGCTTGGCCGGAGCCGCGGAGACCCAGTACTTC.

The V call is TRBV7-9, the J call TRBJ2-1; possibly TRBD2 for D (6 bases). This CDR3 spans 15 amino acids. The V and J ends lost 1 base and 3 bases respectively, with 10 bases between them. Germline V gene lookup returns CDR1 SEHNR and CDR2 FQNEAQ (reference sequence). CDR3 DNA sequence: TGTGCCAGCAGCTTAGTCGGGGGTATCTACAATGAGCAGTTCTTC. This translates into CASSLVGGIYNEQFF.

V gene TRBV5-4 combines with J gene TRBJ2-2; D perhaps matches TRBD1 (6 bases). The CDR3 sequence is 16 residues long. CDR1 and CDR2 from the germline V gene are SGHNT and YYREEE (reference sequence). Trimming left V 0 bases short and J 6 bases short, with 15 bases between. This chain's CDR3 is CASSLDQTGRPGELFF. CDR3 nucleotides: TGTGCCAGCAGCTTGGACCAAACAGGGAGACCCGGGGAGCTGTTTTTT.

The V gene is TRBV18, the J gene TRBJ1-2, with TRBD1 matching over 7 bases. From germline, CDR1 is KGHSH and CDR2 LQKENI. V lost 3 bases and J lost 0; bases outside the gene matches: 4. CDR3 length: 15 residues. The CDR3 reads CASSPQGGTNYGYTF. The CDR3 DNA reads TGTGCCAGCTCACCCCAGGGGGGCACTAACTATGGCTACACCTTC.

The chain links TRBV7-9 to TRBJ1-2; 7 bases map to TRBD1. CDR3 length: 13 amino acids. Per germline, CDR1 SEHNR and CDR2 FQNEAQ (reference sequence). V was clipped by 5 bases and J by 8 bases; unmatched bases: 8. The CDR3 DNA follows: TGTGCCAGCAGCCCAGGGGGAGAGTGGGGCTACACCTTC. Amino acids: CASSPGGEWGYTF.

The rearrangement joins TRBV29-1 to TRBJ2-3; 13 bases map to TRBD2. Trimming cost V 4 bases and J 4 bases; bases outside gene matches: 2. The CDR3 contains 14 residues. CDR1 and CDR2 (germline): SQVTM, ANQGSEA. CDR3 protein: CSVGTSGSSDTQYF. CDR3 in DNA: TGCAGCGTTGGGACTAGCGGGAGTTCAGATACGCAGTATTTT.

The CDR3 region has the DNA TGTGCCAGCAGGGGCGATACCGGGACTTGGGTGCTGGGTGAGCAGTTCTTC. Translation: CASRGDTGTWVLGEQFF. The gene calls are TRBV7-2 and TRBJ2-1; a possible D gene is TRBD2 (6 bases). This CDR3 is built from 17 residues. Germline V CDR1 and CDR2: SGHTA, FQGNSA. V lost 6 bases and J 9 bases, leaving 27 bases between the germline ends.

The V gene is TRBV3-1 (or the pseudogene TRBV3-2), the J gene TRBJ2-1, with 9 bases lining up with TRBD2. The trim removed 4 bases at V and 4 bases at J, leaving 11 bases unmatched. CDR1 is LGHDT, CDR2 YNNKEL, per germline (reference sequence). This CDR3 contains 17 residues. CDR3 coding DNA: TGTGCCAGCAGCCCCCCGCCTCGACTAGCGGATTACAATGAGCAGTTCTTC. It is translated as CASSPPPRLADYNEQFF.

This rearrangement joins TRBV12-3 or TRBV12-4 to TRBJ1-6, with unresolved D. V was trimmed by 3 bases and J by 7 bases, leaving 4 bases between them. The CDR3 contains 12 residues. The DNA for the CDR3 is TGTGCCAGCAGTTTCAGGAATTCACCCCTCCACTTT. Translating gives CASSFRNSPLHF.

The rearrangement links TRBV7-6 to TRBJ2-7, with 9 bases matching TRBD1. Trimming took 5 bases from V and 0 from J; bases not matched to a gene: 8. Germline V CDR1 and CDR2: SGHVS, FNYEAQ. The CDR3 covers 16 residues. In DNA form, the CDR3 reads TGTGCCAGCAGCAATCACAGGGGGCTAAGCTCCTACGAGCAGTACTTC. Translating gives CASSNHRGLSSYEQYF.

The chain has TRBV18 and TRBJ1-1; D uncertain. Looked up from germline, CDR1 is KGHSH and CDR2 is LQKENI. The V gene lost 2 bases and the J gene lost 0 bases, with 13 bases spanning the gap. The CDR3 is 16 residues long. The CDR3 DNA reads TGTGCCAGCTCACCAGGACTCAATATTATGAACACTGAAGCTTTCTTT. This codes for CASSPGLNIMNTEAFF.

The gene calls are TRBV5-8 and TRBJ2-3; D is ambiguous. CDR3 length: 14 residues. CDR1 is SGHTS and CDR2 is YDEGEE in the germline V gene. Trimming shortened V by 0 bases and J by 2 bases, and 7 bases separated the two germline ends. CDR3 DNA: TGTGCCAGCAGCTTGGGTCGCTACACAGATACGCAGTATTTT. Protein product: CASSLGRYTDTQYF.

This chain connects TRBV5-1 to TRBJ2-5; 9 positions agree with TRBD2. V shed 2 bases, J shed 5 bases, and the junction held 10 bases outside the gene matches. Germline-derived CDR1 and CDR2 are SGHRS and YFSETQ. The CDR3 runs to 16 residues. CDR3 region: CASSFWASGESETQYF. The CDR3 region has the DNA TGCGCCAGCAGCTTCTGGGCTAGCGGGGAGTCGGAGACCCAGTACTTC. The variable domain in full, with the rest retrieved from reference TRBV5-1 and TRBJ2-5, is KAGVTQTPRYLIKTRGQQVTLSCSPISGHRSVSWYQQTPGQGLQFLFEYFSETQRNKGNFPGRFSGRQFSNSRSEMNVSTLELGDSALYLCASSFWASGESETQYFGPGTRLLVL.

The CDR3 region has the DNA TGCGCCAGCAGCCAACAAATTCCAGGGGGCGTTATGAACACTGAAGCTTTCTTT. Translating gives CASSQQIPGGVMNTEAFF. This chain links TRBV4-1 with TRBJ1-1, with TRBD1 matching 8 bases. This CDR3 is built from 18 residues. Unmatched junction bases numbered 11, after V lost 2 bases and J lost 0 bases. In germline, CDR1 is MGHRA, CDR2 YSYEKL.